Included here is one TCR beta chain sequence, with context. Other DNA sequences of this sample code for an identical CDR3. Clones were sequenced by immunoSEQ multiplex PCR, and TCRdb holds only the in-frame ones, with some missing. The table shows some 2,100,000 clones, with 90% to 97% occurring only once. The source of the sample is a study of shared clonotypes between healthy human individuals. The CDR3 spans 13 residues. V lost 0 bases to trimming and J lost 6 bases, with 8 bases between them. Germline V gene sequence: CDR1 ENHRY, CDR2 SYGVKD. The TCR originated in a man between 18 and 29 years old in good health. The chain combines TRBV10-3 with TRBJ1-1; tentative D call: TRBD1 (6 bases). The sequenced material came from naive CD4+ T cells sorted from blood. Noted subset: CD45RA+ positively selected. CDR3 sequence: CAISESQGPEAFF. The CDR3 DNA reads TGTGCCATCAGTGAGTCACAGGGTCCTGAAGCTTTCTTT.